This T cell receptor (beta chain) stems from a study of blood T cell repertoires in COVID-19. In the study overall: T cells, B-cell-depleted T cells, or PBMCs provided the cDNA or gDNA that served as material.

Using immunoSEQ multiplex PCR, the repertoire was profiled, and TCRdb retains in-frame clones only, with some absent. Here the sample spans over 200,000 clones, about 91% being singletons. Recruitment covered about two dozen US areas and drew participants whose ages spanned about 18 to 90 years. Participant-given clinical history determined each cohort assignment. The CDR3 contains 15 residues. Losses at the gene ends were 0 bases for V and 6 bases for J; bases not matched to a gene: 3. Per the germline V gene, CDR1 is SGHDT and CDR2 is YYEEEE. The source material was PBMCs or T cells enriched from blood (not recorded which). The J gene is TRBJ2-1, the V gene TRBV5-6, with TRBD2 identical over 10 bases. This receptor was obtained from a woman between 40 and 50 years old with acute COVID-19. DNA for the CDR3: TGTGCCAGCAGCTTGGAACCTAGCGGGAGCAATGAGCAGTTCTTC. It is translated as CASSLEPSGSNEQFF.